What follows is one TCR beta chain and its context. Sequencing used immunoSEQ multiplex PCR; TCRdb keeps in-frame clones, though not all of them. The repertoire consists of about 140,000 clones, with roughly 89% occurring once and the leading ten covering just under 5%. The data were obtained in a study of control samples from healthy donors and cancer patients. The CDR3 sequence is 13 residues long. Germline assignment: CDR1 MNHEY and CDR2 SVGEGT. The germline V and J ends were trimmed by 4 bases and 6 bases, with 11 bases remaining between them. The gene calls are TRBV6-2 or TRBV6-3 and TRBJ2-3; a weak D match, TRBD1 (5 bases). Sequenced: blood. This sequence was found in a man aged 30-40 years in good health. CDR3 residues: CASSFTGRDTQYF. In DNA, the CDR3 is TGTGCCAGCAGTTTCACAGGTCGGGATACGCAGTATTTT.